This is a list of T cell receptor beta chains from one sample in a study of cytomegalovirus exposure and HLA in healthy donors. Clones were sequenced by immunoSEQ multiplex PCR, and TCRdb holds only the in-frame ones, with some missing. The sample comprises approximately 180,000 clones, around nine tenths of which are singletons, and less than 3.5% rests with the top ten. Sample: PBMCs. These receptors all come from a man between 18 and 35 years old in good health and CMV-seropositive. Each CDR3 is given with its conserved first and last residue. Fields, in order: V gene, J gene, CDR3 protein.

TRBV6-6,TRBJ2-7,CASSYPQIYGSYEQYF
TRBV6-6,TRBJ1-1,CAGSGGGTEAFF
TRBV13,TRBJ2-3,CASSLLGLARRADTQYF
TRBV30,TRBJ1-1,CAWVGQGASGTEAFF
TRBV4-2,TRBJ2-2,CASSQDGWGGAGELFF
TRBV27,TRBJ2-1,CASSLFMISGGYNEQFF
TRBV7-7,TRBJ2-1,CASSPDRGYEQFF
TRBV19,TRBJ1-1,CASSIPDSLEAFF
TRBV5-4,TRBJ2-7,CASSLAVRGSDYEQYF
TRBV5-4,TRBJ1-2,CASSLGRTGAVDGYTF
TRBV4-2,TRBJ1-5,CASSQVSENQPQHF
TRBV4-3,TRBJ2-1,CASSQDRKQGIYNEQFF
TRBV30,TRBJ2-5,CAWSVRETQYF
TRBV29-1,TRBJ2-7,CSVEDQGYYEQYF
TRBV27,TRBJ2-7,CASRTTSGRDYEQYF
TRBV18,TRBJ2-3,CASSPSGSRTDTQYF
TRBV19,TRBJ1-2,CASSIVTVGNYGYTF
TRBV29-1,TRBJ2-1,CSVEDSGNEQFF
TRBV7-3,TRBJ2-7,CASSLSGQGGYEQYF
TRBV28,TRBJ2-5,CASSLPSGTSETQYF
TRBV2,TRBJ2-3,CARDLQVPPDTQYF
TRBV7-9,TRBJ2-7,CASSFTGERYEQYF
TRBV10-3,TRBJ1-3,CAIRRDIISGNTIYF
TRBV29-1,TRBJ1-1,CSVEGQGSTLNTEAFF
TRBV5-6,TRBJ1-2,CASSLRRGRGYTF
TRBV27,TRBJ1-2,CASSLSRGRYGYTF
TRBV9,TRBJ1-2,CASSHDRDRPNYGYTF
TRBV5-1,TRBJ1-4,CASSLGAGGDEKLFF
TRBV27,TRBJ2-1,CASSSGLAGVLEQFF
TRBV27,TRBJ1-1,CASSSYTEAFF
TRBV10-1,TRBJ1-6,CASSPNCGEGSPLHF
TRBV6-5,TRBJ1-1,CASSYSSTGGSAFF
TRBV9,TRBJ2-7,CASSLSSGSYEQYF
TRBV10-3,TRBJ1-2,CAISEAGQSNYGYTF
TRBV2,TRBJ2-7,CASSDREVSYEQYF
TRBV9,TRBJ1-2,CASSPGGRGHYGYTF
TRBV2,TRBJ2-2,CASSFPGQGLSTGELFF
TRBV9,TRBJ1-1,CASSVGAGNTEAFF
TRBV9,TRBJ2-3,CASSLSGPSDTQYF
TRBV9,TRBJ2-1,CASSVAASGSSYNEQFF
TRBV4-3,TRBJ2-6,CASSQGPGGGRGANVLTF
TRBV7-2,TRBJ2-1,CASSLGQGAYEQFF
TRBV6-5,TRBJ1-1,CASSSATGRRRNEAFF
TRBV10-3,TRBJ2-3,CAGRREGPTDTQYF
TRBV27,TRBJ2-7,CASSPGSAYEQYF
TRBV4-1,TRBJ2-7,CASSQGGLRGSGDEQYF
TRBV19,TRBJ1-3,CASTTGTAHGNTIYF
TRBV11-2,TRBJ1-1,CASSRGDTEAFF
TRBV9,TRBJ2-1,CASSPRLAGVVNEQFF
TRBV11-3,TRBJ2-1,CASSPTSEGNEQFF
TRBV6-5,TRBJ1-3,CASSLSGAAGNTIYF
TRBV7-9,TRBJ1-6,CASSNGWQGINSPLHF
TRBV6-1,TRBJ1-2,CATDDRAFYGYTF
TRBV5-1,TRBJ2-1,CASSLEAQGATNEQFF
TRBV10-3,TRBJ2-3,CAISPGLAGGYTDTQYF
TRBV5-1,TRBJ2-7,CASSSPGIGEQYF
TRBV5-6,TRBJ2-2,CASSSIRLTGITGELFF
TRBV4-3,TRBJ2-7,CASSPGLVGGTYEQYF
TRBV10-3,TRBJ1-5,CAISDPNNDRGGNQPQHF